A selection of T cell receptor beta chains follows, all from one sample in a study of tumor-infiltrating lymphocytes in primary liver carcinoma. TCRdb passed the multiplex PCR reads through MiXCR, listing each CDR3 protein once. Of over 35,000 distinct CDR3 sequences listed, approximately 70% were seen once; the top ten hold approximately 19%. The sequenced material came from liver tumor tissue from sampling region 2. These receptors were obtained from a man aged 35 to 55 with primary liver carcinoma and hepatitis B virus infection. Each CDR3 is given with its conserved first and last residue. Fields, in order: V gene, J gene, clone size, D gene, CDR3 DNA, CDR3 protein. The D gene is left open where the match is weak. Clone size appears in some rows only: once, few, many, or a class for an expanded clone.

TRBV4-1	TRBJ1-1	NA	TRBD1	TGCGCCAGCAGTCAAGATTTGACAGGGACGAACACTGAAGCTTTCTTT	CASSQDLTGTNTEAFF
TRBV4-2	TRBJ1-6	medium-sized	NA	TGTGCCAGCAGCCAAGAGGGGTCAGGAGGAGATTCACCCCTCCACTTT	CASSQEGSGGDSPLHF
TRBV7-9	TRBJ1-6	NA	NA	TGTGCCAACATAGGCCAGGGGAATATTTGCAATTCACCCCTCCACTTT	CANIGQGNICNSPLHF
TRBV11-2	TRBJ2-1	NA	TRBD2	TGTGCCAGCAGCACTACCATAACTAGCGGGGAATACAATGAGCAATTCTTC	CASSTTITSGEYNEQFF
TRBV12-3/TRBV12-4	TRBJ1-1	NA	NA	TGTGCCAGCAGTTTAAAGGGTTCCTACGAAACCTTCTTT	CASSLKGSYETFF
TRBV6-1	TRBJ1-2	NA	NA	TGTCCCAGCACCACAACGGTAGGGGACTATGGCTACACCTTC	CPSTTTVGDYGYTF
TRBV5-4	TRBJ2-7	NA	NA	TGTGCCAGCAGCTTAGAGGGGCTGAACGAGCAGTATTTC	CASSLEGLNEQYF
TRBV6-2/TRBV6-3	TRBJ1-4	once	NA	TGTGTCAGCTGTTACTCGGGTGTAGAAAAACTGTTTTTT	CVSCYSGVEKLFF
TRBV6-5	TRBJ2-1	medium-sized	NA	TGTGCCAGCAGTTACGCAATGGCCAATGAGCAGTTCTTC	CASSYAMANEQFF
TRBV5-6	TRBJ2-7	few	NA	TGTGCCAGTAGCTACTGGACTCCCTACGAGCAGTACTTC	CASSYWTPYEQYF
TRBV21-1	TRBJ2-7	NA	NA	TGTGCCAGCACCAAAGAAAGTGGTGGGGGAGGGGCAAACGAGCAGTACTTC	CASTKESGGGGANEQYF
TRBV11-1	TRBJ2-4	once	TRBD2	TGTGCCACCAGCTTACCCGGGACTAGCGGGACCAAAAACATTCACTACTTC	CATSLPGTSGTKNIHYF
TRBV10-2	TRBJ1-2	NA	NA	TGTGCCAGCAGTAAGTCCGGCGGAAGTCCTAACTATGGCTACACCTTC	CASSKSGGSPNYGYTF
TRBV29-1	TRBJ2-6	few	NA	TGCAGCGTTGAAGACACCTCGCAGAATATCGGGGCCAACGTCCTGACTTTC	CSVEDTSQNIGANVLTF
TRBV14	TRBJ2-1	NA	NA	TGTGCGAGCAACCAAAATCTCGACACCAGTAAGCAGTTCTTC	CASNQNLDTSKQFF
TRBV12-5	TRBJ2-3	many	TRBD2	TGTGCTAGTGGGGAAAGCGGGAGTTTGGCAGATACGCAGTATTTT	CASGESGSLADTQYF
TRBV6-5	TRBJ2-7	NA	TRBD1	TGTGCCAGCAGACCCCAGGGGGATAGCTCCTACGGGCAGTACTTC	CASRPQGDSSYGQYF
TRBV6-2/TRBV6-3	TRBJ1-1	many	TRBD1	TGTGCCAGCAGTTCGCAGGGGGCAGGCACGACTGAAGCTTTCTTT	CASSSQGAGTTEAFF
TRBV5-4	TRBJ2-7	NA	NA	TGTGCCGGCAGCACCGACCTCTCATCCAGCGAGCAGTACTTC	CAGSTDLSSSEQYF
TRBV5-1	TRBJ2-5	many	TRBD2	TGCGCCAGCAGCTTAAGCGGGAGCGCGGAAGAGACCCAGTACTTC	CASSLSGSAEETQYF
TRBV11-1	TRBJ2-4	once	NA	TGTGCCAGCAGCTCTCCGGGGCAGGGAACATCAAAAAACATTCAATACTTC	CASSSPGQGTSKNIQYF
TRBV4-2	TRBJ1-2	NA	NA	TGTGCTAGCAGCCAAGAATGGACAGATGATGGCCAGACCTTC	CASSQEWTDDGQTF
TRBV5-4	TRBJ2-2	NA	NA	TGTGCCAGCAGTGGGGACGCCGGGGACCTGTTTTTT	CASSGDAGDLFF
TRBV6-2/TRBV6-3	TRBJ2-6	NA	NA	TGTGCCAGCATCTCCGGATGGGGTTTACATGGGGCCAATGTCCTGACTTTC	CASISGWGLHGANVLTF
TRBV10-2	TRBJ2-3	NA	NA	TGCGTCAGCAGTGACCGGGGCAGGGGACCCACTGGTACGCAGTATTTT	CVSSDRGRGPTGTQYF
TRBV11-1	TRBJ2-7	NA	TRBD1	TGTGCCAGCGGCCCGCTTCCAGGGGGCGCCTACGAGGAGTACTTC	CASGPLPGGAYEEYF
TRBV20-1	TRBJ1-3	NA	NA	TGCAGTGGGGTGTGCGGTTCCTCTGGAAACACCATATATTTT	CSGVCGSSGNTIYF
TRBV11-2	TRBJ2-5	NA	NA	TGTGCCAGCAGCCCCCGGTCAACCCCAGGGGCGACCCTGTACTTC	CASSPRSTPGATLYF
TRBV7-8	TRBJ2-3	NA	NA	TGTGCCAGCAGCTTATCATCCAGGGGCCCTCGTGCAGATACGCGGTATTTT	CASSLSSRGPRADTRYF
TRBV5-4	TRBJ2-6	NA	NA	TGTGCCTGCGGCCCCGGGTCTTTCTTCTCTGGGGCCAACGTCCTGACTTTC	CACGPGSFFSGANVLTF
TRBV28	TRBJ1-5	NA	NA	TGTGCCAGCAGTTTATACAGGGCCCAACTCAGTCAGCCCCAACATTTT	CASSLYRAQLSQPQHF
TRBV28	TRBJ1-2	NA	TRBD1	TGTGCCAGCAGTTTGGAGGGGGCTTGCTACACCTTC	CASSLEGACYTF
TRBV6-2/TRBV6-3	TRBJ2-5	NA	NA	TGTGCGAACAGTTCCCACCCTCGGGACCTCCTGTACCAAGAGAGCCAGTACTTC	CANSSHPRDLLYQESQYF
TRBV10-3	TRBJ2-3	NA	NA	TGTGCCATCAGTGTAACGACCTACAGGGATACGCAGTATTTT	CAISVTTYRDTQYF
TRBV11-1	TRBJ1-6	NA	NA	TGTGCCAGCAGCTGGACACTGGTTGCCCCCCTCCACTTT	CASSWTLVAPLHF
TRBV6-2/TRBV6-3	TRBJ2-5	NA	TRBD1	TGTGTCAGCAATCCTGACAGGGGCGGACAAGAGACTCAGTACTTC	CVSNPDRGGQETQYF
TRBV29-1	TRBJ1-1	few	NA	TGCAGCGTTCGATGGGGTGCGACTAAAGCTGTCTTT	CSVRWGATKAVF
TRBV11-1	TRBJ2-1	NA	TRBD2	TGTGCCAGCGGCCTCAGGAGCCTAGCGGGGGGCTCATACAATGAGCAGTTCTTC	CASGLRSLAGGSYNEQFF
TRBV12-3/TRBV12-4	TRBJ2-7	few	NA	TGTGCCAGCAGTTTAGGGTTCTCCTACGATCATTACTTC	CASSLGFSYDHYF
TRBV5-1	TRBJ2-3	NA	NA	TGCGCCAGCAGCTTGGAGGTGGGCCTCACAGATACCCAGTATTTT	CASSLEVGLTDTQYF
TRBV11-1	TRBJ2-2	NA	NA	TGTGCCAGCAGCAGTACACAGAACACCGGGGAGCTGTTTTTT	CASSSTQNTGELFF
TRBV12-3/TRBV12-4	TRBJ1-2	medium-sized	TRBD1	TGTGCCAGCTCACGGACAGGGGGCTATGATGGCTACACCTTC	CASSRTGGYDGYTF
TRBV5-6	TRBJ1-2	NA	NA	TGTGACAGCAGCTCGGTTGTTGGTCCTTCTAACTATGGCTACACCTTC	CDSSSVVGPSNYGYTF